The source of this TCR beta chain is a study of beta chain features in type 1 diabetes. Reverse transcribing all isolated RNA meant expressed TCRB transcripts were sequenced. Assay: immunoSEQ multiplex PCR; the TCRdb copy retains only in-frame clones and omits some. The sample shows about 650,000 clones, roughly 12% of them seen only once. Study outcomes and limitations: A moderate, significant TCRB CDR3 shortening appeared in type 1 diabetes across four CD4+ subsets. Diminished insertions and augmented deletions at VDJ junctions characterized type 1 diabetes patients.

Trimming took off 4 bases at V and 0 bases at J, with 18 bases between the two ends. Germline V gene lookup returns CDR1 SGHRS and CDR2 YFSETQ. There are 17 residues in the CDR3. Turning to this clone: What it binds is unknown.

The sequence came from a man aged 30 to 39 with type 1 diabetes. The chain links TRBV5-1 to TRBJ2-3; possible D gene TRBD2, 5 bases. What was sequenced was naive CD4+ T cells from blood. CDR3 loop: CASSLGVSSASTDTQYF. Written as DNA, the CDR3 is TGCGCCAGCAGCCTGGGAGTCTCCAGCGCTAGCACAGATACGCAGTATTTT. Combining the CDR3 with reference TRBV5-1 and TRBJ2-3 gives the whole variable domain KAGVTQTPRYLIKTRGQQVTLSCSPISGHRSVSWYQQTPGQGLQFLFEYFSETQRNKGNFPGRFSGRQFSNSRSEMNVSTLELGDSALYLCASSLGVSSASTDTQYFGPGTRLTVL.